This is a list of T cell receptor beta chains from one sample in a study of T cell responses to AZD1222 COVID-19 vaccine. Sequenced by immunoSEQ multiplex PCR; TCRdb stores in-frame clones only, minus some. The data show about 85,000 clones, about nine tenths seen once. The source material was peripheral blood, sampled on day 0 of AZD1222 vaccination. These TCRs come from an adult in good health. CDR3s include the opening cysteine and the closing phenylalanine or tryptophan. Clone size is shown for a subset of rows, as once, few, many or a class of expanded clone.

clone size	V gene	J gene	CDR3 protein
few	TRBV19	TRBJ1-2	CASTTRDRTGADGYTF
NA	TRBV6-5	TRBJ2-7	CASSYRDRGSYEQYF
NA	TRBV24-1	TRBJ2-1	CATSGTAYNEQFF
NA	TRBV9	TRBJ1-1	CASSVAVGRGTEAFF
NA	TRBV30	TRBJ2-3	CAWSVQGGNTQYF
few	TRBV29-1	TRBJ1-5	CSVETGPYQPQHF
NA	TRBV10-3	TRBJ1-5	CASAHAGQGGNQPQHF
NA	TRBV7-2	TRBJ1-4	CASSPPSVEKLFF
NA	TRBV4-3	TRBJ2-3	CASSQGGQGRTDTQYF
NA	TRBV27	TRBJ1-6	CASSITGRSYNSPLHF
NA	TRBV18	TRBJ1-2	CASSPDPDGYTF
NA	TRBV5-3	TRBJ1-1	CARSLKVNTEAFF
NA	TRBV19	TRBJ2-7	CASTPARGSYEQYF
NA	TRBV6-5	TRBJ1-2	CASRLGQGHYGYTF
NA	TRBV19	TRBJ1-1	CASTLGTGALEAFF
NA	TRBV28	TRBJ2-5	CASTSPGQETQYF
NA	TRBV2	TRBJ2-7	CASSTQGGYEQYF
NA	TRBV6-2/TRBV6-3	TRBJ2-3	CASSSLPPLAGGTTSTDTQYF
NA	TRBV7-2	TRBJ1-5	CASSLVAATGVQPQHF
NA	TRBV29-1	TRBJ2-3	CSVPTSYFTDTQYF
NA	TRBV19	TRBJ2-7	CASSIQGAGNEQYF
NA	TRBV20-1	TRBJ2-1	CSASVGSSYNEQFF